This TCR beta chain was recovered during a study of human T cells and chemical hapten exposure. General study findings and limits: DPC sensitization produced no change in TCRs with frequency above 1 in 1000. More PT1 expanded TCRs went with higher patch test scores.

V lost 5 bases to trimming and J lost 0 bases, with 10 bases between them. Germline V CDR1 and CDR2: MDHEN, SYDVKM. This CDR3 region has 14 residues. This clonotype has just a few counts. Its target is unknown. Original processing methods: The median was about 96,000 TCRs per sample, ranging about 20,000 to 700,000. MiXCR was run by TCRdb on the RACE reads, yielding one entry per CDR3 protein. Clone size and V and J calls follow TCRdb, not the original study. The sample consists of about 84,000 distinct CDR3 sequences, 11% of them appearing once. Time point in this sample: patch test 3, about 24 weeks after DPC sensitization. As to treatment: therapeutic diphenylcyclopropenone sensitization with weekly scalp DPC.

This chain joins TRBV28 and TRBJ1-1; D gene unclear. This specimen was whole blood, taken in connection with sensitization to the hapten diphenylcyclopropenone (DPC). The sequence was collected from a woman between 50 and 59 years old with alopecia areata. Some clones in this sample may be carry-over from other donors' samples. DNA of the CDR3: TGTGCCAGCAGTACCCTGCCTGTGAACACTGAAGCTTTCTTT. Amino acids: CASSTLPVNTEAFF.